These 2 T cell receptor beta chains originate from one sample sequenced in a study of identical twins. Using its own MiXCR run on the 5' RACE reads, TCRdb lists one record per CDR3 protein. The table has a few hundred thousand distinct CDR3 sequences, roughly 8% seen once. These data also formed part of another study, on yellow fever vaccine responses in identical twins.

The sequenced material came from CD8+ T cells sorted from blood. Every receptor here comes from a woman aged 18 to 35 in good health.

This clonotype was seen a few times. V usage is TRBV27 and J usage is TRBJ2-1; no reliable D call. The ends were cut back, 4 bases at V and 5 bases at J, with 12 bases in the middle. CDR3 length equals 14 residues. The germline gives CDR1 MNHEY, CDR2 SMNVEV (reference sequence). CDR3 nucleotides: TGTGCCAGCAGTTCCTTTGGCGGCCACAATGAGCAGTTCTTC. It yields the protein CASSSFGGHNEQFF.

This clonotype was detected only a few times. The genes are TRBV5-8 and TRBJ2-1; 7 bases align to TRBD2. V dropped 2 bases and J dropped 7; count of bases not matched to a gene: 3. CDR3 size: 13 residues. Germline V gives CDR1 SGHTS, CDR2 YDEGEE. CDR3 sequence (DNA): TGTGCCAGCAGCTTCCTAGCGGCGAATGAGCAGTTCTTC. Its protein is CASSFLAANEQFF.